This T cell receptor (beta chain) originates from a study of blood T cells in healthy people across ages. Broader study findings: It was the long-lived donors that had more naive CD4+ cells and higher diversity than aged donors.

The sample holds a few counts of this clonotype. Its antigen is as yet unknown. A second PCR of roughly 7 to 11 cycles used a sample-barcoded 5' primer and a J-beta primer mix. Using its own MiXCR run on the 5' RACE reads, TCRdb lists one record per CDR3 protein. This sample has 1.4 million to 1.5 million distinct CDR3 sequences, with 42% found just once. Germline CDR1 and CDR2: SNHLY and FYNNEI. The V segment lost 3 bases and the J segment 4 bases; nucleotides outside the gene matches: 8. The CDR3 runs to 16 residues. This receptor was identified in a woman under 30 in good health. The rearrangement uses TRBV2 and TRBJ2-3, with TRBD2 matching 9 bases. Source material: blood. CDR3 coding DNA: TGTGCCAGCAGTGAGGTTGGCGGGGGGGCCGCAGATACGCAGTATTTT. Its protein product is CASSEVGGGAADTQYF.